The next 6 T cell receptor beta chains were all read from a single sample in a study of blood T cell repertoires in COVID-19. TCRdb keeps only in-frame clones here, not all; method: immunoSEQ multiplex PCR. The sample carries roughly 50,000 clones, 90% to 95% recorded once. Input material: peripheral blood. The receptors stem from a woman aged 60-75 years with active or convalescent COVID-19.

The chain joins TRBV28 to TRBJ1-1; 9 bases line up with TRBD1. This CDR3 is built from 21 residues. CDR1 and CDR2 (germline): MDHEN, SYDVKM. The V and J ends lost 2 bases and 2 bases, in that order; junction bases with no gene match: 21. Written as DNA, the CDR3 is TGTGCCAGCAGTTTACCCCTAACCTGGACAGGGGTCCCTAACTTTAACACTGAAGCTTTCTTT. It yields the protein CASSLPLTWTGVPNFNTEAFF.

CDR3 sequence (DNA): TGTGCCACCAGAACAGGGGGCGTAAATCAGCCCCAGCATTTT. This encodes CATRTGGVNQPQHF. The chain carries TRBV15 and TRBJ1-5; 9 bases map to TRBD1. The germline gives CDR1 LNHNV, CDR2 YYDKDF (reference sequence). This CDR3 region has 14 residues. Unmatched junction bases numbered 4, after V lost 6 bases and J lost 4 bases.

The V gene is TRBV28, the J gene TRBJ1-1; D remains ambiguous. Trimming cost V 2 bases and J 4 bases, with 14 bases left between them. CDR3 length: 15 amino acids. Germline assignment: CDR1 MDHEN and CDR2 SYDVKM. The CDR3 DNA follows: TGTGCCAGCAGTTTAGGAACCAGAGGGAGCACTGAAGCTTTCTTT. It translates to CASSLGTRGSTEAFF.

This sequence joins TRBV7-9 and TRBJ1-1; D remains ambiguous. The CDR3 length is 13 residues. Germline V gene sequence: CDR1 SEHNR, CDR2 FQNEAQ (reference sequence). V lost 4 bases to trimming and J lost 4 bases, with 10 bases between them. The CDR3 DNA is TGTGCCAGCAGCTCTCAAGAGGCCACTGAAGCTTTCTTT. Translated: CASSSQEATEAFF.

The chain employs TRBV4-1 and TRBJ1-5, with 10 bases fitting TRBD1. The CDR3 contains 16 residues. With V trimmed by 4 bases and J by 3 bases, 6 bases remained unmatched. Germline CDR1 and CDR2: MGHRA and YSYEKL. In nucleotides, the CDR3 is TGCGCCAGCAGCCCCATGGGGACAGGGGTCAATCAGCCCCAGCATTTT. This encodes CASSPMGTGVNQPQHF.

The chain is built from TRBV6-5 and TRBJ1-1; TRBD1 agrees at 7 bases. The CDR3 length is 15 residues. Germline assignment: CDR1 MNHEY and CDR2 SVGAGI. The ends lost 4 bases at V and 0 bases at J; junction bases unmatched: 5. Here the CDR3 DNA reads TGTGCCAGCAGTTCGGACAGGACCATGAACACTGAAGCTTTCTTT. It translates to CASSSDRTMNTEAFF.